The rows below give T cell receptor beta chains drawn from one sample of a study of T cells after yellow fever vaccination. TCRdb re-called the 5' RACE reads with MiXCR, one entry per CDR3 protein. The sample records around 230,000 distinct CDR3 sequences, 6% to 8% being singletons. The input for sequencing was CD4+ T cells sorted from PBMCs, taken on the day of the yellow fever booster vaccination. Every receptor here comes from a man younger than 40 who received the YFV17D yellow fever vaccine. CDR3s include the opening cysteine and the closing phenylalanine or tryptophan.

v_call	j_call	cdr3_aa
TRBV9	TRBJ2-2	CASSVVGGELTNTGELFF
TRBV18	TRBJ1-2	CASSPGTAINYGYTF
TRBV4-3	TRBJ2-1	CASSQEAGGFYNEQFF
TRBV12-3/TRBV12-4	TRBJ1-5	CASSFGWQPQHF
TRBV6-1	TRBJ2-7	CASSASGNSYEQYF
TRBV11-3	TRBJ1-2	CASSRTGGTGYTF
TRBV7-2	TRBJ1-1	CASSFTGWITEAFF
TRBV20-1	TRBJ1-2	CSWVTNYGYTF
TRBV7-2	TRBJ2-7	CASSVAPSYEQYF
TRBV6-2/TRBV6-3	TRBJ1-1	CASKMNTEAFF
TRBV7-2	TRBJ2-5	CASSLASGWGETQYF
TRBV5-5	TRBJ1-4	CASSSLSSINEKLFF
TRBV20-1	TRBJ2-5	CSAKGLAGRETQYF
TRBV12-3/TRBV12-4	TRBJ2-7	CASSPSSGGAYEQYF
TRBV5-1	TRBJ2-7	CASSRTGGMYEQYF
TRBV20-1	TRBJ2-1	CSAVRDSPRLGEQFF
TRBV10-1	TRBJ2-5	CASSEIEDRRGETQYF
TRBV6-5	TRBJ2-6	CASSSPDGSGANVLTF
TRBV20-1	TRBJ2-2	CSVAGGLAGELFF
TRBV20-1	TRBJ1-2	CSAGGGAGNGYTF
TRBV12-3/TRBV12-4	TRBJ2-7	CASGYRDSRYEQYF
TRBV27	TRBJ1-1	CASSFRDRGRAFF
TRBV20-1	TRBJ2-7	CSAVRQGTHEQYF